The rows below give T cell receptor beta chains drawn from one sample of a study of blood T cell repertoires in COVID-19. This table comes from immunoSEQ multiplex PCR, and its TCRdb copy is limited to in-frame clones, with some not included. This table holds some 48,000 clones, 70% to 90% found once. Sequencing input: peripheral blood. The receptors here all came from a man aged 50 to 60 with active COVID-19. Each CDR3 is given with its conserved first and last residue. The D gene is left open where the match is weak.

D: NA; V: TRBV3-1/TRBV3-2; J: TRBJ2-1; CDR3: CASSQDRGREQFF
D: NA; V: TRBV7-3; J: TRBJ2-3; CDR3: CASSRWSLGRSGADTQYF
D: NA; V: TRBV6-5; J: TRBJ2-3; CDR3: CASSGDRDTQYF
D: NA; V: TRBV7-3; J: TRBJ1-1; CDR3: CASSPSTVLKSPEAFF
D: NA; V: TRBV11-3; J: TRBJ2-5; CDR3: CASSLNSGFGTQYF
D: TRBD1; V: TRBV6-5; J: TRBJ2-7; CDR3: CASSTQTGSSYEQYF
D: TRBD1; V: TRBV5-1; J: TRBJ1-1; CDR3: CASSLGTGLAFF
D: NA; V: TRBV28; J: TRBJ2-4; CDR3: CASANPGLAAKNIQYF
D: NA; V: TRBV7-9; J: TRBJ2-3; CDR3: CASSPETDTQYF
D: NA; V: TRBV5-4; J: TRBJ2-5; CDR3: CASSLPALETQYF
D: NA; V: TRBV6-5; J: TRBJ1-2; CDR3: CASGRGFYGYTF
D: TRBD2; V: TRBV2; J: TRBJ2-1; CDR3: CASTLAGFSSYNEQFF
D: TRBD1; V: TRBV27; J: TRBJ2-7; CDR3: CASSWAGVAGGTSYEQYF
D: NA; V: TRBV5-8; J: TRBJ1-3; CDR3: CASGRLPSSGNTIYF
D: NA; V: TRBV6-1; J: TRBJ2-6; CDR3: CASSANWGLFSGANVLTF
D: TRBD2; V: TRBV19; J: TRBJ2-1; CDR3: CASTLRRPGLLYNEQFF
D: TRBD2; V: TRBV29-1; J: TRBJ2-3; CDR3: CSVEGTSSDTQYF
D: NA; V: TRBV18; J: TRBJ2-5; CDR3: CASSPNRQETQYF
D: TRBD1; V: TRBV4-1; J: TRBJ1-2; CDR3: CASSHPTGRYGYTF
D: TRBD2; V: TRBV5-1; J: TRBJ2-1; CDR3: CATSSSGSSYNEQFF
D: TRBD2; V: TRBV15; J: TRBJ2-7; CDR3: CATSGGVGGKAGITYEQYF
D: TRBD1; V: TRBV7-3; J: TRBJ1-2; CDR3: CASSEDRSGYGYTF
D: TRBD2; V: TRBV7-2; J: TRBJ2-1; CDR3: CASSSSGGRYEQFF
D: TRBD1; V: TRBV30; J: TRBJ1-5; CDR3: CAWAGGLSNQPQHF
D: TRBD1; V: TRBV11-3; J: TRBJ2-1; CDR3: CASSPDRDYNEQFF
D: TRBD1; V: TRBV5-5; J: TRBJ1-3; CDR3: CASSWGQGEGNTIYF
D: NA; V: TRBV9; J: TRBJ2-1; CDR3: CASSLVGRVLSYNEQFF
D: NA; V: TRBV12-3/TRBV12-4; J: TRBJ2-5; CDR3: CASSLRVETQYF
D: TRBD2; V: TRBV2; J: TRBJ2-7; CDR3: CASSSGLAAYEQYF
D: TRBD2; V: TRBV10-3; J: TRBJ2-3; CDR3: CAISSSGGTSTDTQYF
D: TRBD1; V: TRBV13; J: TRBJ2-7; CDR3: CASSLQGAASYEQYF
D: NA; V: TRBV10-3; J: TRBJ1-1; CDR3: CAISRGDSGTEAFF
D: TRBD1; V: TRBV2; J: TRBJ2-1; CDR3: CASSSTGDDEFF
D: TRBD2; V: TRBV24-1; J: TRBJ2-1; CDR3: CATSDPPGLVIEQFF
D: NA; V: TRBV6-4; J: TRBJ1-5; CDR3: CASSPWASQPQHF
D: TRBD1; V: TRBV11-3; J: TRBJ2-7; CDR3: CASRSGTGYEQYF
D: TRBD2; V: TRBV5-1; J: TRBJ2-1; CDR3: CASRDGSGGSYNEQFF
D: TRBD1; V: TRBV5-6; J: TRBJ1-3; CDR3: CASSLRTGGLSGNTIYF
D: TRBD1; V: TRBV6-5; J: TRBJ1-5; CDR3: CASSNTGTGGRPQHF
D: NA; V: TRBV3-1/TRBV3-2; J: TRBJ1-1; CDR3: CASRGGNTEAFF
D: NA; V: TRBV6-5; J: TRBJ1-5; CDR3: CASRVSGGRNQPQHF
D: NA; V: TRBV19; J: TRBJ2-6; CDR3: CASSLDSSGANVLTF
D: NA; V: TRBV6-5; J: TRBJ1-6; CDR3: CASRDSRGTRSPLHF
D: NA; V: TRBV6-5; J: TRBJ2-3; CDR3: CASNPTGGADTQYF
D: TRBD1; V: TRBV7-2; J: TRBJ2-2; CDR3: CASSVDRGHLELFF
D: TRBD2; V: TRBV11-3; J: TRBJ2-7; CDR3: CASSLKRGRSYEQYF
D: NA; V: TRBV10-3; J: TRBJ2-7; CDR3: CAISPLELQGSYEQYF
D: NA; V: TRBV18; J: TRBJ1-1; CDR3: CASSPVGDSNTEAFF
D: NA; V: TRBV27; J: TRBJ1-1; CDR3: CASRFREVNTEAFF
D: NA; V: TRBV5-1; J: TRBJ1-6; CDR3: CASNGEGRGNSPLHF
D: NA; V: TRBV5-1; J: TRBJ2-5; CDR3: CASSLGGPQETQYF